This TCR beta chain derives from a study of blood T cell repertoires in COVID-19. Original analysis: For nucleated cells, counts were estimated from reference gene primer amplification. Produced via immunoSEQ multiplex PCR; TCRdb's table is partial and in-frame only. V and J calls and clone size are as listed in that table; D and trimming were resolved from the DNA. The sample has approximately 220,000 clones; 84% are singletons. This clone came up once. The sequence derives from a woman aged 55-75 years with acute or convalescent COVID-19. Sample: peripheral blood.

The CDR3, as DNA: TGTGCCAGCAATGAGGGGGCCCGAGAGACCCAGTACTTC. This sequence encodes CASNEGARETQYF. The chain couples TRBV7-2 to TRBJ2-5; 7 nucleotides align to TRBD1. The J segment lost 4 bases and the V segment lost 7 bases, leaving 6 bases of the junction unmatched. This CDR3 spans 13 amino acids. CDR1 is SGHTA, CDR2 FQGNSA, per germline.